These T cell receptor beta chains were read from a single sample in a study of blood T cell repertoires in COVID-19. Measured with immunoSEQ multiplex PCR; TCRdb has only the in-frame clones, and not every one. The table includes about 240,000 clones, approximately 83% detected once. Specimen: peripheral blood. The receptors derive from a woman at least 80 years old with acute or convalescent COVID-19. The CDR3 runs from the conserved cysteine through the conserved F or W. A D gene is named only where the DNA matches it firmly. The size of a clone is reported for some rows only, either as once, few or many, or as a class for expanded clones.

clone_size j_call v_call d_call cdr3_aa cdr3_nt
once TRBJ2-1 TRBV11-2 TRBD1 CASSLGQVLGNEQFF TGTGCCAGCAGCCTCGGACAGGTTCTTGGCAATGAGCAGTTCTTC
. TRBJ1-4 TRBV6-6 TRBD1 CASSPGTANEKLFF TGTGCCAGCAGTCCCGGGACAGCTAATGAAAAACTGTTTTTT
. TRBJ1-2 TRBV5-4 . CASSLDSGYGYTF TGTGCCAGCAGCCTCGACAGTGGCTATGGCTACACCTTC
. TRBJ2-3 TRBV5-1 TRBD2 CASSLARTSGEIMDTQYF TGCGCCAGCAGCTTGGCCAGGACTAGCGGGGAGATCATGGATACGCAGTATTTT
. TRBJ2-2 TRBV28 . CASSPPGNRPTGELFF TGTGCCAGCTCCCCTCCGGGTAACCGACCGACCGGGGAGCTGTTTTTT
once TRBJ1-2 TRBV10-3 . CAITKDSNYGYTF TGTGCCATCACCAAGGACAGTAACTATGGCTACACCTTC
. TRBJ2-3 TRBV10-3 . CAIRGGTAGDTQYF TGTGCCATCAGGGGCGGGACAGCCGGGGATACGCAGTATTTT
. TRBJ2-7 TRBV24-1 TRBD1 CATSDRDRPYGEQYF TGTGCCACCAGTGACCGGGACAGGCCCTACGGCGAGCAGTACTTC
. TRBJ1-2 TRBV19 TRBD1 CATWDRREIGGYTF TGTGCCACCTGGGACAGAAGGGAAATTGGGGGCTACACCTTC
. TRBJ1-3 TRBV5-1 TRBD1 CASSSGTGGTNSGNTIYF TGCGCCAGCAGCTCAGGGACAGGGGGAACAAACTCTGGAAACACCATATATTTT
. TRBJ1-2 TRBV5-4 TRBD1 CASSRQGRAYGYTF TGTGCCAGCAGCCGACAGGGTCGGGCCTATGGCTACACCTTC
. TRBJ2-3 TRBV6-5 TRBD2 CASSYPSGGTDTQYF TGTGCCAGCAGTTACCCTAGCGGAGGTACAGATACGCAGTATTTT
. TRBJ2-1 TRBV2 TRBD1 CASSSKDRGINNEQFF TGTGCCAGCAGTTCCAAGGACAGGGGGATCAACAATGAGCAGTTCTTC
. TRBJ1-4 TRBV28 TRBD1 CASSPETGLVEKLFF TGTGCCAGCAGTCCAGAGACAGGGCTGGTCGAAAAACTGTTTTTT
. TRBJ1-1 TRBV19 TRBD1 CASSHRGSTEAFF TGTGCCAGTAGTCACAGGGGGTCAACTGAAGCTTTCTTT
. TRBJ2-1 TRBV3-1/TRBV3-2 TRBD1 CASSPGTGYTMAVYNEQFF TGTGCCAGCAGCCCCGGGACAGGGTATACAATGGCGGTATACAATGAGCAGTTCTTC
. TRBJ1-4 TRBV3-1/TRBV3-2 . CASSQIDRPGEKLFF TGTGCCAGCAGCCAAATCGACAGGCCAGGAGAAAAACTGTTTTTT
. TRBJ1-4 TRBV2 TRBD1 CASSELGQGPEKLFF TGTGCCAGCAGTGAACTCGGACAGGGGCCTGAAAAACTGTTTTTT
. TRBJ1-4 TRBV6-5 . CASSQTVTQEKLFF TGTGCCAGCAGCCAGACAGTGACCCAGGAAAAACTGTTTTTT
. TRBJ2-5 TRBV5-1 . CASSLARVEETQYF TGCGCCAGCAGCTTGGCCAGGGTCGAAGAGACCCAGTACTTC
. TRBJ1-5 TRBV21-1 . CASSLSGVIERAQHF TGTGCCAGCAGCCTATCGGGGGTAATCGAGAGGGCCCAGCATTTT
. TRBJ2-3 TRBV30 TRBD1 CAWRRDSSTDTQYF TGTGCCTGGAGAAGGGACAGTTCCACAGATACGCAGTATTTT
. TRBJ2-5 TRBV2 TRBD1 CASSTGQGGTQYF TGTGCCAGCAGTACCGGACAGGGGGGGACCCAGTACTTC
. TRBJ1-3 TRBV6-6 . CASSFREGSGNTIYF TGTGCCAGCAGTTTCCGAGAGGGCTCTGGAAACACCATATATTTT
. TRBJ2-3 TRBV7-9 . CASSALGSSVRPDTQYF TGTGCCAGCAGCGCCCTGGGGTCTAGCGTACGCCCAGATACGCAGTATTTT
. TRBJ2-2 TRBV5-1 TRBD2 CASTRGAPNTGELFF TGCGCCAGCACGCGGGGGGCCCCGAACACCGGGGAGCTGTTTTTT
. TRBJ2-3 TRBV6-1 . CASTSHGGGTDTQYF TGTGCCAGCACCTCCCATGGCGGGGGCACAGATACGCAGTATTTT
. TRBJ2-3 TRBV24-1 . CATSDFRGSDTQYF TGTGCCACCAGTGATTTTAGAGGGTCAGATACGCAGTATTTT
few TRBJ2-7 TRBV2 . CASSGQGPLYF TGTGCCAGCAGTGGTCAGGGCCCTCTGTACTTC
. TRBJ1-1 TRBV5-1 . CASSLGYRTTYMNTEAFF TGCGCCAGCAGCCTTGGGTACCGGACAACCTACATGAACACTGAAGCTTTCTTT
. TRBJ2-2 TRBV5-4 . CASSPARATNTGELFF TGTGCCAGCAGCCCCGCGAGAGCGACTAACACCGGGGAGCTGTTTTTT
few TRBJ1-5 TRBV5-1 . CASSLGTGNQPQHF TGCGCCAGCAGCTTGGGTACGGGCAATCAGCCCCAGCATTTT
. TRBJ1-5 TRBV27 . CASSLEDSRQPQHF TGTGCCAGCAGTCTGGAGGACTCCCGTCAGCCCCAGCATTTT
once TRBJ2-7 TRBV24-1 TRBD1 CATSDPKTGEYEQYF TGTGCCACCAGTGACCCCAAGACAGGGGAATACGAGCAGTACTTC
. TRBJ2-4 TRBV28 . CASSLYLDSEIAKNIQYF TGTGCCAGCAGTTTATATCTGGACAGTGAGATTGCCAAAAACATTCAGTACTTC
. TRBJ1-5 TRBV24-1 . CATGESGDSNQPQHF TGTGCCACCGGGGAGTCAGGAGATAGCAATCAGCCCCAGCATTTT
. TRBJ2-1 TRBV6-5 TRBD1 CASSSPGQPYNEQFF TGTGCCAGCAGTTCCCCGGGACAGCCTTACAATGAGCAGTTCTTC
. TRBJ2-2 TRBV19 . CASSRTANTGELFF TGTGCCAGTAGTAGGACAGCGAACACCGGGGAGCTGTTTTTT
few TRBJ1-5 TRBV2 TRBD1 CASSDRDRGYQPQHF TGTGCCAGCAGTGACCGGGACAGGGGGTATCAGCCCCAGCATTTT
. TRBJ2-6 TRBV7-2 TRBD1 CASSPGTGGSYSGANVLTF TGTGCCAGCAGCCCCGGGACAGGGGGCTCTTACTCTGGGGCCAACGTCCTGACTTTC
. TRBJ1-6 TRBV5-1 . CASSLGSSYNSPLHF TGCGCCAGCAGCTTGGGGAGCTCCTATAATTCACCCCTCCACTTT
few TRBJ2-2 TRBV19 . CASIPGGRVTGELFF TGTGCCAGTATTCCAGGGGGGCGTGTTACCGGGGAGCTGTTTTTT
. TRBJ1-5 TRBV2 TRBD1 CASRAPGQNNQPQHF TGTGCCAGCAGGGCCCCGGGACAGAATAATCAGCCCCAGCATTTT
. TRBJ2-7 TRBV3-1/TRBV3-2 TRBD1 CASSQAGDSYEQYF TGTGCCAGCAGCCAAGCCGGGGACAGCTACGAGCAGTACTTC
once TRBJ1-2 TRBV10-3 . CAISEGRNYGYTF TGTGCCATCAGTGAGGGCAGAAACTATGGCTACACCTTC
. TRBJ1-4 TRBV7-9 . CASSSYGGALRDEKLFF TGTGCCAGCAGCTCATATGGGGGGGCCCTCAGGGACGAAAAACTGTTTTTT
. TRBJ1-2 TRBV5-1 TRBD1 CASSPRTGRVRSYGYTF TGCGCCAGCAGCCCCCGGACAGGGAGAGTACGAAGCTATGGCTACACCTTC
. TRBJ1-4 TRBV15 . CATSRGGRTPTNEKLFF TGTGCCACCAGCAGAGGAGGAAGAACCCCAACTAATGAAAAACTGTTTTTT
. TRBJ2-3 TRBV7-3 . CASSPRSGDTQYF TGTGCCAGCAGCCCTAGATCTGGAGATACGCAGTATTTT
. TRBJ1-3 TRBV25-1 TRBD1 CASSRVGTGLNTIYF TGTGCCAGCAGCCGTGTGGGGACAGGGTTAAACACCATATATTTT
. TRBJ2-2 TRBV19 TRBD2 CASCIVGAGPNTGELFF TGTGCCAGTTGTATAGTGGGAGCGGGACCGAACACCGGGGAGCTGTTTTTT